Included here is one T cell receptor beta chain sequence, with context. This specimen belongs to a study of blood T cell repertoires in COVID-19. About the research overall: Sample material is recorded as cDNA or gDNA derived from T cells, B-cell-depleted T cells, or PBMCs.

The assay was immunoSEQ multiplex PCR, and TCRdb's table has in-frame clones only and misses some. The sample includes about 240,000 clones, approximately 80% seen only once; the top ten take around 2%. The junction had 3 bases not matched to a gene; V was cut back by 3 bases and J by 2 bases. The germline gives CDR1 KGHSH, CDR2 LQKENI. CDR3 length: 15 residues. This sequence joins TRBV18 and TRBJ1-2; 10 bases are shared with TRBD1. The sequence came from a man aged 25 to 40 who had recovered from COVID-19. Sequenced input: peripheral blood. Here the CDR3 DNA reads TGTGCCAGCTCACCGGGGACAGGGGAAAACTATGGCTACACCTTC. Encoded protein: CASSPGTGENYGYTF.